Each of the 21 T cell receptor beta chains below was sequenced from the same sample in a study of blood T cell repertoires in COVID-19. Generated by immunoSEQ multiplex PCR, the TCRdb table keeps only in-frame clones and is missing some. The sample comprises 80,000 or so clones, 82% of which are singletons, and roughly 12% rests with the top ten. Sequencing was done on a sample of peripheral blood. These receptors were taken from an elderly man with acute or convalescent COVID-19.

The V call is TRBV18, the J call TRBJ1-2; no clear D gene. Between the trimmed V and J ends, which lost 0 bases and 8 bases, there was a span of 16 bases. The CDR3 runs to 15 residues. Germline V gives CDR1 KGHSH, CDR2 LQKENI. CDR3 in DNA: TGTGCCAGCTCACCACCCGAGTCTAGAAGAGGGGGCTACACCTTC. Its translation: CASSPPESRRGGYTF.

The chain links TRBV7-9 to TRBJ1-3, with TRBD1 as a possible D gene (6 bases). Germline CDR1 reads SEHNR; CDR2 reads FQNEAQ (reference sequence). V lost 5 bases, J lost 4 bases, and 18 bases lay in between. This CDR3 has 16 amino acids. This CDR3 reads CASSNRDTGGGNTIYF. The CDR3 DNA follows: TGTGCCAGCAGCAACCGGGACACCGGGGGGGGAAACACCATATATTTT.

The chain couples TRBV5-6 to TRBJ1-2; 8 positions agree with TRBD1. Germline V gene lookup returns CDR1 SGHDT and CDR2 YYEEEE. V lost 4 bases to trimming and J lost 6 bases; unmatched junction nucleotides: 8. The CDR3 is 14 amino acids. CDR3 amino acids: CASSLWGRGHGYTF. The CDR3, as DNA: TGTGCCAGCAGCCTGTGGGGCAGGGGGCATGGCTACACCTTC.

The chain recombines TRBV18 with TRBJ1-2; 7 bases map to TRBD1. The CDR3 spans 15 residues. Per the germline V gene, CDR1 is KGHSH and CDR2 is LQKENI. Germline trimming cut 5 bases from V and 7 bases from J; bases unmatched to any gene: 13. CDR3 protein: CASSEDDRVVGGYTF. CDR3 nucleotides: TGTGCCAGCTCAGAAGACGACAGGGTCGTGGGTGGCTACACCTTC.

About this clone itself: At one boundary the junction diverges from the germline segment, which might be a read error. V usage is TRBV5-1 and J usage is TRBJ1-2; 11 bases are shared with TRBD1. Germline-derived CDR1 and CDR2 are SGHRS and YFSETQ. The CDR3 spans 14 residues. In DNA, the CDR3 is TGTGCCCGCAGCACAGGACAGGGGGCAGGGGGCTACACCTTC. This encodes CARSTGQGAGGYTF.

CDR3 sequence (DNA): TGTGCCAGCAGTGAAGGGGGACAGGGATTTTTTGGCTACACCTTC. Its protein product is CASSEGGQGFFGYTF. The gene calls are TRBV6-1 and TRBJ1-2, with 9 bases fitting TRBD1. Germline CDR1 reads MNHNS; CDR2 reads SASEGT. The J segment lost 7 bases and the V segment lost 1 base, leaving 7 bases of the junction unmatched. CDR3 size: 15 residues.

This clone was detected once. This sequence joins TRBV7-9 and TRBJ1-1; possible D gene TRBD1, 5 bases. V lost 5 bases and J lost 1, with 14 bases in between. This CDR3 is built from 15 residues. The V gene's germline CDR1 is SEHNR and CDR2 FQNEAQ (reference sequence). CDR3 nucleotide sequence: TGTGCCAGCAGCGTGGGGGGGACGGCGAACACTGAAGCTTTCTTT. Its translation is CASSVGGTANTEAFF. The variable domain in full, with the rest retrieved from reference TRBV7-9 and TRBJ1-1, is DTGVSQNPRHKITKRGQNVTFRCDPISEHNRLYWYRQTLGQGPEFLTYFQNEAQLEKSRLLSDRFSAERPKGSFSTLEIQRTEQGDSAMYLCASSVGGTANTEAFFGQGTRLTVV.

This clone was observed a handful of times. The chain carries TRBV30 and TRBJ1-1, with 7 positions matching TRBD1. Germline values: CDR1 GTSNPN, CDR2 SVGIG (reference sequence). V shed 3 bases and J 0 bases; nucleotides not matched to a gene: 4. The CDR3 sequence is 14 residues long. CDR3 in DNA: TGTGCCTGGAGGAAGGGACAGCTGAACACTGAAGCTTTCTTT. Translation: CAWRKGQLNTEAFF.

This clone occurred a few times. The chain couples TRBV24-1 to TRBJ2-1, with 8 bases identical to TRBD2. The V gene's germline CDR1 is KGHDR and CDR2 SFDVKD. Germline trimming cut 4 bases from V and 4 bases from J; bases unmatched to any gene: 2. The CDR3 runs 14 residues. The DNA for the CDR3 is TGTGCCACCAGTGACAGCGGGGGATACAATGAGCAGTTCTTC. It encodes CATSDSGGYNEQFF.

V is TRBV7-8 and J is TRBJ1-4; 8 nucleotides agree with TRBD1. The CDR3 loop spans 16 amino acids. V shed 3 bases and J 2 bases; nucleotides not matched to a gene: 5. Per the germline V gene, CDR1 is SGHVS and CDR2 is FQNEAQ. The CDR3 coding sequence is TGTGCCAGCAGCTTTTTGGCAGGGGGCACTAATGAAAAACTGTTTTTT. This codes for CASSFLAGGTNEKLFF.

The chain links TRBV11-2 to TRBJ2-1; D gene ambiguous. This CDR3 has 13 amino acids. From germline, CDR1 is SGHAT and CDR2 FQNNGV. V lost 2 bases to trimming and J lost 6 bases, with 8 bases between them. CDR3: CASSLSRGNEQFF. The CDR3 DNA follows: TGTGCCAGCAGCTTATCGCGAGGCAATGAGCAGTTCTTC. Looking up the rest from reference TRBV11-2 and TRBJ2-1 gives the full variable domain: EAGVAQSPRYKIIEKRQSVAFWCNPISGHATLYWYQQILGQGPKLLIQFQNNGVVDDSQLPKDRFSAERLKGVDSTLKIQPAKLEDSAVYLCASSLSRGNEQFFGPGTRLTVL.

The rearrangement joins TRBV19 to TRBJ2-2; 11 bases are a match to TRBD1. CDR1 LNHDA and CDR2 SQIVND come from the germline V gene (reference sequence). This CDR3 comprises 17 residues. With V trimmed by 6 bases and J by 3 bases, 9 bases remained unmatched. The CDR3 here is CASRVDRGRLDTGELFF. The CDR3 DNA reads TGTGCCAGTAGGGTGGACAGGGGGCGATTGGACACCGGGGAGCTGTTTTTT.

This clone was seen more than once but under ten times. V usage is TRBV19 and J usage is TRBJ2-2; 7 nucleotides line up with TRBD1. Germline CDR1 LNHDA, CDR2 SQIVND (reference sequence). CDR3 length: 13 residues. With 7 bases clipped from V and 7 bases from J, the junction kept 6 bases outside the gene matches. The CDR3 sequence: CASNNWDSGELFF. The CDR3 DNA is TGTGCCAGTAATAATTGGGACAGCGGGGAGCTGTTTTTT.

This clone was found once. The chain couples TRBV5-6 to TRBJ1-6; weak D call: TRBD1 (6 bases). V was shortened by 0 bases and J by 10 bases, with 14 bases between the two germline ends. Germline lookup yields CDR1 SGHDT and CDR2 YYEEEE. The CDR3 consists of 15 residues. The CDR3 region has the DNA TGTGCCAGCAGCTTGGGGTCAGGGGTAGGGTCACCCCTCCACTTT. Translation: CASSLGSGVGSPLHF.

V and J are TRBV6-6 and TRBJ1-5; D remains unclear. This CDR3 comprises 15 residues. Per germline, CDR1 MNHNY and CDR2 SVGAGI (reference sequence). The ends were cut back, 3 bases at V and 3 bases at J, with 12 bases in the middle. The CDR3 loop reads CASSYPAGNNQPQHF. The CDR3 nucleotides are TGTGCCAGCAGTTATCCAGCAGGAAACAATCAGCCCCAGCATTTT.

This clone was observed a handful of times. The rearrangement uses TRBV11-2 and TRBJ1-2, with D possibly being TRBD1 (5 bases). V was trimmed by 6 bases and J by 7 bases, leaving 15 bases between them. Germline V gene lookup returns CDR1 SGHAT and CDR2 FQNNGV. The CDR3 covers 13 residues. The CDR3 region is CASSSGGSRGYTF. CDR3 sequence (DNA): TGTGCCAGCAGTTCCGGGGGGAGTCGTGGCTACACCTTC.

This clone was detected a few times. This rearrangement joins TRBV10-1 to TRBJ1-5; D remains ambiguous. Germline V lookup: CDR1 WNHNN, CDR2 SYGVQD (reference sequence). V was pared by 6 bases and J by 5 bases, with 8 bases between. The CDR3 spans 12 residues. The CDR3 here is CASRKEDQPQHF. Here the CDR3 DNA reads TGCGCCAGCAGGAAGGAGGATCAGCCCCAGCATTTT.

The chain combines TRBV3-1 (or the pseudogene TRBV3-2) with TRBJ2-1; D may be TRBD2 (6 bases). The CDR3 loop spans 12 amino acids. Germline-derived CDR1 and CDR2 are LGHDT and YNNKEL (reference sequence). The V end was cut by 4 bases, the J end by 7 bases, with 8 bases between. The CDR3 spells CASSLTRNEQFF. For the CDR3, the DNA is TGTGCCAGCAGCCTGACTAGGAATGAGCAGTTCTTC.

The chain carries TRBV10-1 and TRBJ2-2; 9 bases match TRBD2. J lost 4 bases, V lost 4 bases, and 7 bases had no gene match. The CDR3 sequence is 16 residues long. The germline V gene encodes CDR1 WNHNN and CDR2 SYGVQD (reference sequence). The CDR3 here is CASSGIAGASTGELFF. Written as DNA, the CDR3 is TGCGCCAGCAGTGGTATAGCGGGGGCCTCCACCGGGGAGCTGTTTTTT.

This chain links TRBV3-1 (or the pseudogene TRBV3-2) with TRBJ2-1, with 7 bases fitting TRBD2. The length of the CDR3 is 15 residues. V lost 4 bases and J lost 6; bases outside the gene matches: 9. Per the germline V gene, CDR1 is LGHDT and CDR2 is YNNKEL (reference sequence). The DNA of the CDR3 is TGTGCCAGCAGCCTTGCCAGCGGGGCCTCCAATGAGCAGTTCTTC. Translation: CASSLASGASNEQFF.

This clone was counted only a few times. V usage is TRBV12-3 or TRBV12-4 and J usage is TRBJ1-1; maybe TRBD1 (5 bases). The CDR3 is 13 amino acids. V lost 5 bases and J lost 4, with 11 bases in between. CDR3 bases: TGTGCCAGCAGTAGTTCGGGGGTCACTGAAGCTTTCTTT. It codes for CASSSSGVTEAFF.